Presented here are 13 T cell receptor beta chains from one specimen sequenced in a study of regulatory T cells in long-lasting Graves disease. Construction of TCR beta libraries relied on iRepertoire HTBI primers and on Arm-PCR targeting CDR3 regions. TCRdb called the multiplex PCR reads again in MiXCR, with one record for every CDR3 protein. The sample has fewer than 550,000 distinct CDR3 sequences, 15% to 20% seen once. Described time point: newly diagnosed GD, antithyroid drugs for less than 3 months. The TCR library was made from RNA extracted from PBMCs. A further study also used this sample, focusing on T cells in Graves' hyperthyroidism and ophthalmopathy.

The sequenced sample was peripheral blood mononuclear cells (PBMCs), obtained at new diagnosis, from a patient treated with antithyroid drugs. The receptors here all came from a woman between 40 and 65 years old with Graves disease.

This clonotype was observed many times. The chain joins TRBV2 to TRBJ2-7, with D unresolved. The CDR3 totals 14 residues. Germline V gene lookup returns CDR1 SNHLY and CDR2 FYNNEI. V lost 6 bases, J lost 6 bases, and 18 bases lay in between. CDR3: CASSPRTDSGEQYF. The CDR3 DNA reads as TGTGCCAGCAGCCCTCGGACCGATTCTGGCGAGCAGTACTTC.

The table lists this clonotype with many counts. J is TRBJ2-1 and V is TRBV28; 8 nucleotides agree with TRBD2. Looked up from germline, CDR1 is MDHEN and CDR2 is SYDVKM. V dropped 5 bases and J dropped 6; count of bases not matched to a gene: 6. The CDR3 spans 14 residues. CDR3 region: CASSPGGPGNEQFF. DNA for the CDR3: TGTGCCAGCAGTCCGGGGGGGCCGGGCAATGAGCAGTTCTTC.

As regards this clonotype: Given a much more abundant clone one base away, this may be a read error. This chain joins TRBV6-2 or TRBV6-3 and TRBJ1-4, with D maybe TRBD1 (6 bases). This CDR3 is built from 14 residues. Looked up from germline, CDR1 is MNHEY and CDR2 is SVGEGT. CDR3 sequence reads: CASSYLSGAEKLSF. The CDR3 DNA reads TGTGCCAGCAGTTACCTCTCAGGGGCTGAAAAACTGTCTTTT.

V is TRBV6-1 and J is TRBJ1-2, with TRBD1 matching over 8 bases. This CDR3 contains 14 residues. Germline CDR1 MNHNS, CDR2 SASEGT. J was trimmed by 4 bases and V by 8 bases; bases with no gene match: 9. The CDR3 coding sequence is TGTGCCAGCCGAGCTTACAGGGGGGGCTATGGCTACACCTTC. Protein: CASRAYRGGYGYTF.

This clonotype was observed at least ten times. The chain links TRBV7-2 to TRBJ1-2, with TRBD1 matching over 8 bases. V lost 4 bases to trimming and J lost 5 bases; unmatched junction nucleotides: 6. The CDR3 length is 14 residues. Germline values: CDR1 SGHTA, CDR2 FQGNSA. The DNA for the CDR3 is TGTGCCAGCAGCTCGTCAGGGGGCGCGTATGGCTACACCTTC. It yields the protein CASSSSGGAYGYTF.

Turning to this clonotype: A read error is the likely source, as a far larger clone sits one nucleotide away. The chain recombines TRBV5-4 with TRBJ2-3; D is perhaps TRBD1 (5 bases). With 0 bases removed from V and 0 bases from J, the gap between germline ends came to 5 bases. The CDR3 length is 14 residues. Germline V gives CDR1 SGHNT, CDR2 YYREEE (reference sequence). The CDR3 loop is CASSLEGSTDTQYF. CDR3 DNA: TGTGCCAGCAGCTTGGAGGGGAGCACAGATACGCAGTATTTT.

V usage is TRBV2 and J usage is TRBJ2-5; D may be TRBD1 (6 bases). This CDR3 spans 14 amino acids. Per germline, CDR1 SNHLY and CDR2 FYNNEI. The V end lost 6 bases, the J end lost 5 bases, and 16 bases lay between the germline ends. CDR3 DNA: TGTGCCAGCAGCCTACAGGGATACGGCGAGACCCAGTACTTC. This encodes CASSLQGYGETQYF.

This clonotype was counted many times. The chain couples TRBV12-3 or TRBV12-4 to TRBJ1-1; 7 positions match TRBD1. V shed 4 bases, J shed 14 bases, and the junction held 13 bases outside the gene matches. The CDR3 loop spans 13 amino acids. The DNA for the CDR3 is TGTGCCAGCAGTTCTCTTAGGGGGCAGGGTTTGTTCTTT. Translation: CASSSLRGQGLFF.

The chain is built from TRBV19 and TRBJ2-1; D is unresolved. Germline V lookup: CDR1 LNHDA, CDR2 SQIVND (reference sequence). The CDR3 consists of 12 residues. V was pared by 3 bases and J by 10 bases, with 10 bases between. The CDR3 loop reads CASSITATEQFF. The CDR3 nucleotides are TGTGCCAGTAGTATTACGGCAACCGAGCAGTTCTTC.

This clonotype was seen at least ten times. V usage is TRBV11-1 and J usage is TRBJ1-4, with D perhaps matching TRBD1 (5 bases). Trimming took 5 bases from V and 5 from J, leaving 18 bases between them. CDR1 and CDR2 (germline): SGHAT, FQDESV (reference sequence). The CDR3 consists of 16 residues. This CDR3 reads CASSPRVTAANEKLFF. CDR3 sequence (DNA): TGTGCCAGCAGCCCCCGGGTGACAGCAGCAAATGAAAAACTGTTTTTT.

Ten or more counts support this clonotype. CDR3 loop: CATSSLGGTEAFF. The CDR3 DNA reads as TGTGCCACCAGCTCCCTTGGGGGCACTGAAGCTTTCTTT. This chain joins TRBV15 and TRBJ1-1; a possible D gene is TRBD1 (5 bases). From germline, CDR1 is LNHNV and CDR2 YYDKDF (reference sequence). This CDR3 comprises 13 residues. V lost 5 bases and J lost 4, with 11 bases in between.

This rearrangement joins TRBV11-3 to TRBJ2-1; TRBD1 matches at 9 bases. This CDR3 spans 16 amino acids. V was pared by 5 bases and J by 3 bases, with 8 bases of the junction left unmatched. The V gene's germline CDR1 is SGHNT and CDR2 YENEEA. CDR3 loop: CASSPPGQGNYNEQFF. CDR3 in DNA: TGTGCCAGCAGCCCCCCGGGACAGGGAAACTACAATGAGCAGTTCTTC. Based on the CDR3 plus reference TRBV11-3 and TRBJ2-1, the full variable domain is EAGVVQSPRYKIIEKKQPVAFWCNPISGHNTLYWYLQNLGQGPELLIRYENEEAVDDSQLPKDRFSAERLKGVDSTLKIQPAELGDSAVYLCASSPPGQGNYNEQFFGPGTRLTVL.

About this clonotype itself: This clone may be a read error of a much larger clone one base away. V and J are TRBV3-1 and TRBJ1-2; 12 bases fit TRBD1. This CDR3 spans 14 amino acids. Germline CDR1 reads LGHDT; CDR2 reads YNNKEL (reference sequence). CDR3 DNA sequence: TGTGCCAGCAGCCGAGGGACAGGGGGCTATGGCTGCACCTTC. Protein sequence: CASSRGTGGYGCTF.